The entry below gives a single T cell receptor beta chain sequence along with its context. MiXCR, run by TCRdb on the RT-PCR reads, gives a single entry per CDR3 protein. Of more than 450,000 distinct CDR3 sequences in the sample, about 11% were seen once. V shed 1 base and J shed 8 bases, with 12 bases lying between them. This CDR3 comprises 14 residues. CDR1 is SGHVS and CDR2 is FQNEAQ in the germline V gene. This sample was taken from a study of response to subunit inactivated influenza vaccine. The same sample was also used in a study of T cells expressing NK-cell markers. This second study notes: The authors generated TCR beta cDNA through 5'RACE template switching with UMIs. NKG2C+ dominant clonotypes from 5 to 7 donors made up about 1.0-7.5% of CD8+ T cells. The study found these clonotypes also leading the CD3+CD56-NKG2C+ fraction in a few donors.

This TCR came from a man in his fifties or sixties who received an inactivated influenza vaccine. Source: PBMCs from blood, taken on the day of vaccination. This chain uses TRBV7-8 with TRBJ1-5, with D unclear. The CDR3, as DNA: TGTGCCAGCAGCTTAGGACCCGAAACCAAGCCCCAGCATTTT. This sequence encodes CASSLGPETKPQHF.